The 32 T cell receptor beta chains reported below all come from one sample, sequenced in a study of tumor T cells in aggressive B-cell lymphoma. Produced via immunoSEQ multiplex PCR; TCRdb's table is partial and in-frame only. The profile shows about 5,600 clones, approximately 82% of them singletons. Source material: tumor tissue. The receptors here all came from an adult with diffuse large B cell lymphoma.

The CDR3 nucleotides read TGTGCCATACTCATAGAACGCTCCGGGGGGGATACGCAGTATTTT. Translated: CAILIERSGGDTQYF. The rearrangement joins TRBV10-3 to TRBJ2-3, with TRBD2 matching 7 bases. The CDR3 sequence is 15 residues long. J gave up 6 bases and V 9 bases, and 15 bases lay outside the gene matches. The germline CDR1 and CDR2 sequences are ENHRY and SYGVKD.

V gene TRBV7-9 combines with J gene TRBJ1-2; weak D call: TRBD1 (5 bases). Trimming shortened V by 4 bases and J by 4 bases, and 13 bases separated the two germline ends. Germline loops: CDR1 SEHNR, CDR2 FQNEAQ (reference sequence). CDR3 length: 14 amino acids. The chain's CDR3 is CASSSTRGGYGYTF. DNA for the CDR3: TGTGCCAGCAGCTCGACAAGGGGCGGCTATGGCTACACCTTC.

This sequence joins TRBV7-8 and TRBJ1-2, with D maybe TRBD1 (6 bases). The germline CDR1 and CDR2 sequences are SGHVS and FQNEAQ. Trimming took 6 bases from V and 2 from J, leaving 16 bases between them. CDR3 length equals 15 residues. For the CDR3, the DNA is TGTGCCAGCAGTGACAGGAACGGAGAGAACTATGGCTACACCTTC. Translated, it gives CASSDRNGENYGYTF.

The V and J genes are TRBV7-3 and TRBJ2-3; a weak D match, TRBD2 (6 bases). Germline values: CDR1 SGHTA, CDR2 FQGTGA. The CDR3 is made up of 15 amino acids. V gave up 2 bases and J gave up 1 base, with 10 bases separating them. This CDR3 reads CASSLGGIGTDTQYF. In nucleotides, the CDR3 is TGTGCCAGCAGCTTAGGCGGGATCGGCACAGATACGCAGTATTTT.

This clone was seen just once. The rearrangement links TRBV11-2 to TRBJ2-4; TRBD2 agrees at 13 bases. The V gene end was trimmed by 4 bases and the J gene end by 9 bases; junction bases not matched to a gene: 3. Per germline, CDR1 SGHAT and CDR2 FQNNGV. The CDR3 is 14 residues long. CDR3 region: CASSWTSGSTIQYF. The CDR3 region has the DNA TGTGCCAGCAGCTGGACTAGCGGGAGTACCATTCAGTACTTC.

With regard to this clone: One end of the junction fails to match germline, which may point to a read error. The chain has TRBV4-1 and TRBJ2-7; D is ambiguous. CDR1 and CDR2 (germline): MGHRA, YSYEKL. This CDR3 comprises 16 residues. CDR3 residues: CASSHDLDTSTYEQYF. The CDR3 region has the DNA TGCGCTAGCAGCCATGACCTCGACACTTCGACCTACGAGCAGTACTTC.

This sequence joins TRBV28 and TRBJ2-6, with D possibly TRBD2 on 6 matching bases. From germline, CDR1 is MDHEN and CDR2 SYDVKM. The V end was cut by 6 bases, the J end by 0 bases, with 15 bases between. The length of the CDR3 is 17 residues. In nucleotides, the CDR3 is TGTGCCAGCAGGGTGACGGGACTCCTCTCTGGGGCCAACGTCCTGACTTTC. It yields the protein CASRVTGLLSGANVLTF. Drawing the rest from reference TRBV28 and TRBJ2-6, the complete variable domain is DVKVTQSSRYLVKRTGEKVFLECVQDMDHENMFWYRQDPGLGLRLIYFSYDVKMKEKGDIPEGYSVSREKKERFSLILESASTNQTSMYLCASRVTGLLSGANVLTFGAGSRLTVL.

The rearrangement links TRBV18 to TRBJ2-7; D possibly corresponds to TRBD2 (6 bases). The CDR3 extends over 13 amino acids. Looked up from germline, CDR1 is KGHSH and CDR2 is LQKENI. V gave up 5 bases and J gave up 6 bases, with 14 bases separating them. This chain's CDR3 is CASSAGTEGEQYF. In DNA, the CDR3 is TGTGCCAGCTCAGCCGGGACTGAGGGCGAGCAGTACTTC.

This chain connects TRBV6-5 to TRBJ2-7; 7 nucleotides align to TRBD1. The CDR3 length is 12 residues. V trimming: 6 bases; J trimming: 5 bases; junction bases outside the gene matches: 4. The germline gives CDR1 MNHEY, CDR2 SVGAGI. This CDR3 is CASSRTGDEQYF. The CDR3 bases are TGTGCCAGCAGCCGCACAGGGGACGAGCAGTACTTC.

V and J are TRBV7-9 and TRBJ2-4; D call uncertain. The V and J ends lost 1 base and 6 bases respectively, with 10 bases between them. Per germline, CDR1 SEHNR and CDR2 FQNEAQ (reference sequence). This CDR3 contains 14 residues. DNA of the CDR3: TGTGCCAGCAGCTTAGGAACGGGTTCAAACATTCAGTACTTC. This encodes CASSLGTGSNIQYF.

The chain joins TRBV19 to TRBJ2-1; 7 bases are shared with TRBD2. In germline, CDR1 is LNHDA, CDR2 SQIVND (reference sequence). This CDR3 has 14 amino acids. The J segment lost 9 bases and the V segment lost 1 base, leaving 6 bases of the junction unmatched. CDR3 DNA: TGTGCCAGTAGTATAGCTCTAACGGGGGGTGAGCAGTTCTTC. The encoded protein is CASSIALTGGEQFF.

This clone appeared a few times. This rearrangement joins TRBV27 to TRBJ2-1, with D unresolved. Germline CDR1 is MNHEY and CDR2 is SMNVEV (reference sequence). This CDR3 has 11 residues. Trimming left V 6 bases short and J 5 bases short, with 5 bases between. CDR3 residues: CASSGDNEQFF. DNA for the CDR3: TGTGCCAGCAGCGGAGACAATGAGCAGTTCTTC.

In this sample, this clone turned up a few times. This rearrangement joins TRBV14 to TRBJ2-2; weak D call: TRBD1 (5 bases). Germline values: CDR1 SGHDN, CDR2 FVKESK. There are 13 residues in the CDR3. Trimming removed 2 bases from V and 7 bases from J, with 8 bases in between. This CDR3 is CASSQQGIGELFF. The CDR3 DNA sequence: TGTGCCAGCAGCCAACAGGGAATCGGGGAGCTGTTTTTT.

The rearrangement links TRBV5-5 to TRBJ2-1; tentatively, D is TRBD1 (6 bases). Per the germline V gene, CDR1 is SGHKS and CDR2 is YYEKEE (reference sequence). The CDR3 runs to 17 residues. V was trimmed by 0 bases and J by 2 bases, leaving 15 bases between them. DNA for the CDR3: TGTGCCAGCAGCTTGGTAGTTATACAGGGACCCTACAATGAGCAGTTCTTC. It is translated as CASSLVVIQGPYNEQFF.

The chain combines TRBV4-1 with TRBJ1-5; D perhaps matches TRBD1 (5 bases). This CDR3 region has 15 residues. The ends were cut back, 6 bases at V and 4 bases at J, with 16 bases in the middle. The V gene's germline CDR1 is MGHRA and CDR2 YSYEKL. The CDR3 DNA reads TGCGCCAGCAGGCCGGGGGGGGTCGGAAATCAGCCCCAGCATTTT. This translates into CASRPGGVGNQPQHF.

The chain's CDR3 is CASSGAGSNQPQHF. The DNA of the CDR3 is TGTGCCAGCAGTGGAGCAGGAAGCAATCAGCCCCAGCATTTT. This rearrangement joins TRBV25-1 to TRBJ1-5, with D unresolved. V was cut by 4 bases and J by 1 base, with 8 bases left in between. The CDR3 is 14 amino acids. Germline V gene sequence: CDR1 MGHDK, CDR2 SYGVNS.

This clone occurred a few times. This chain joins TRBV29-1 and TRBJ2-7; D perhaps matches TRBD1 (6 bases). Trimming stripped 7 bases from V and 3 bases from J, with 16 bases between. The CDR3 sequence is 13 residues long. Germline assignment: CDR1 SQVTM and CDR2 ANQGSEA. The CDR3, as DNA: TGCAGCGCTCTGACAGGTTCGGACTACGAGCAGTACTTC. This translates into CSALTGSDYEQYF.

This clone occurred once. The chain uses TRBV5-1 and TRBJ1-1; D remains ambiguous. Trimming shortened V by 0 bases and J by 5 bases, and 8 bases separated the two germline ends. This CDR3 contains 13 residues. Germline V lookup: CDR1 SGHRS, CDR2 YFSETQ. CDR3 sequence: CASSLDPGTEAFF. Here the CDR3 DNA reads TGCGCCAGCAGCTTGGACCCGGGGACTGAAGCTTTCTTT. Supplemented by reference TRBV5-1 and TRBJ1-1, the full variable domain reads KAGVTQTPRYLIKTRGQQVTLSCSPISGHRSVSWYQQTPGQGLQFLFEYFSETQRNKGNFPGRFSGRQFSNSRSEMNVSTLELGDSALYLCASSLDPGTEAFFGQGTRLTVV.

The chain carries TRBV18 and TRBJ2-2; TRBD1 matches at 7 bases. V shed 5 bases and J 6 bases; nucleotides not matched to a gene: 12. Per germline, CDR1 KGHSH and CDR2 LQKENI. The CDR3 loop spans 16 amino acids. CDR3 DNA: TGTGCCAGCTCATCGTTCCTGAGACAGGGCGCCGGGGAGCTGTTTTTT. As protein: CASSSFLRQGAGELFF.

J is TRBJ2-2 and V is TRBV7-3, with TRBD1 as a possible D gene (5 bases). The CDR3 runs to 15 residues. Germline V gene data show CDR1 as SGHTA and CDR2 as FQGTGA. Trimming left V 5 bases short and J 0 bases short, with 10 bases between. The CDR3 nucleotides read TGTGCCAGCAGCCCCAGGACATCGAACACCGGGGAGCTGTTTTTT. This encodes CASSPRTSNTGELFF.

This clone was observed a handful of times. The gene calls are TRBV7-3 and TRBJ2-7; D gene uncertain. Germline lookup yields CDR1 SGHTA and CDR2 FQGTGA. Trimming took off 2 bases at V and 5 bases at J, with 10 bases between the two ends. The length of the CDR3 is 13 residues. The CDR3 is CASSLAGGHEQYF. In DNA, the CDR3 is TGTGCCAGCAGCTTAGCCGGCGGCCACGAGCAGTACTTC.

The table lists this clone with a few counts. The rearrangement uses TRBV7-9 and TRBJ2-5, with TRBD2 matching 12 bases. CDR1 and CDR2 from the germline V gene are SEHNR and FQNEAQ (reference sequence). Trimming cost V 5 bases and J 2 bases; bases outside gene matches: 3. The CDR3 spans 15 residues. The CDR3 protein is CASSRLAGDQETQYF. The DNA for the CDR3 is TGTGCCAGCAGCCGACTAGCGGGAGATCAAGAGACCCAGTACTTC.

This clone was detected a few times. The J gene is TRBJ1-4, the V gene TRBV9; tentative D call: TRBD1 (6 bases). This CDR3 spans 14 amino acids. Trimming shortened V by 7 bases and J by 7 bases, and 17 bases separated the two germline ends. CDR1 is SGDLS, CDR2 YYNGEE, per germline. The CDR3: CASGRGYAGEKLFF. CDR3 bases: TGTGCCAGCGGCAGGGGATATGCGGGTGAAAAACTGTTTTTT.

V and J are TRBV11-2 and TRBJ1-3, with D unresolved. Germline values: CDR1 SGHAT, CDR2 FQNNGV. CDR3 length: 13 residues. Trimming stripped 6 bases from V and 4 bases from J, with 10 bases between. The CDR3 DNA follows: TGTGCCAGCAGGGGCTCCCTCGGAAACACCATATATTTT. Its translation is CASRGSLGNTIYF.

This clone has a handful of counts. V usage is TRBV9 and J usage is TRBJ1-3; a weak D match, TRBD1 (6 bases). Per germline, CDR1 SGDLS and CDR2 YYNGEE. V lost 0 bases, J lost 2 bases, and 9 bases lay in between. The CDR3 runs 15 residues. DNA for the CDR3: TGTGCCAGCAGCGTAGGACAGGCGCCTGGAAACACCATATATTTT. Translation gives CASSVGQAPGNTIYF.

This chain joins TRBV11-2 and TRBJ2-1; TRBD1 might be the D (7 bases). The germline V gene encodes CDR1 SGHAT and CDR2 FQNNGV. V dropped 4 bases and J dropped 9 bases, with 16 bases sitting between them. The CDR3 contains 14 residues. The CDR3 DNA reads TGTGCCAGCAGCTCCCAGGGGGGTGGGCTTGAGCAGTTCTTC. It codes for CASSSQGGGLEQFF.

The chain joins TRBV2 to TRBJ2-5; the match to TRBD2 covers 7 bases. Germline-derived CDR1 and CDR2 are SNHLY and FYNNEI. The CDR3 covers 12 residues. V shed 6 bases and J 11 bases; nucleotides not matched to a gene: 9. CDR3 in amino acids: CASSQGAGEQYF. The CDR3 DNA reads TGTGCCAGCAGCCAAGGGGCGGGGGAGCAGTACTTC.

This chain uses TRBV5-1 with TRBJ1-6; 9 nucleotides match TRBD1. The length of the CDR3 is 14 residues. Germline lookup yields CDR1 SGHRS and CDR2 YFSETQ. V was pared by 4 bases and J by 7 bases, with 3 bases of the junction left unmatched. The CDR3 coding sequence is TGCGCCAGCAGCCCGGGACAGGGCAATTCACCCCTCCACTTT. It translates to CASSPGQGNSPLHF.

Comment on this clone: The sample carries other DNA sequences with the same CDR3. The chain employs TRBV11-2 and TRBJ2-2; the match to TRBD2 covers 9 bases. This CDR3 spans 17 amino acids. The germline gives CDR1 SGHAT, CDR2 FQNNGV. Trimming took 4 bases from V and 7 from J; bases not matched to a gene: 13. The CDR3 sequence: CASSWGSGRTGIGELFF. CDR3 nucleotide sequence: TGTGCCAGCAGCTGGGGGAGCGGGAGGACCGGAATCGGGGAGCTGTTTTTT.

This chain joins TRBV5-4 and TRBJ2-7; possibly TRBD1 for D (6 bases). Germline V gene data show CDR1 as SGHNT and CDR2 as YYREEE (reference sequence). CDR3 length: 12 amino acids. The V end lost 4 bases, the J end lost 4 bases, and 9 bases lay between the germline ends. CDR3 sequence: CASSTGFYEQYF. As DNA, the CDR3 is TGTGCCAGCAGCACAGGGTTTTACGAGCAGTACTTC.

The V and J genes are TRBV5-1 and TRBJ1-1, with unresolved D. The CDR3 contains 14 residues. V gave up 0 bases and J gave up 0 bases, with 6 bases separating them. Germline CDR1 is SGHRS and CDR2 is YFSETQ. The CDR3 loop is CASSLGALNTEAFF. The CDR3 DNA sequence: TGCGCCAGCAGCTTGGGGGCCCTGAACACTGAAGCTTTCTTT. The full variable domain, its missing parts supplied by reference TRBV5-1 and TRBJ1-1, is KAGVTQTPRYLIKTRGQQVTLSCSPISGHRSVSWYQQTPGQGLQFLFEYFSETQRNKGNFPGRFSGRQFSNSRSEMNVSTLELGDSALYLCASSLGALNTEAFFGQGTRLTVV.

The rearrangement joins TRBV2 to TRBJ1-1; no firm D call. CDR1 is SNHLY, CDR2 FYNNEI, per germline. The CDR3 runs to 14 residues. Trimming stripped 5 bases from V and 3 bases from J, with 13 bases between. CDR3 region: CASSSLAGDTEAFF. The CDR3 bases are TGTGCCAGCAGTTCCCTGGCCGGGGACACTGAAGCTTTCTTT. Complete variable domain (other parts from reference TRBV2 and TRBJ1-1): EPEVTQTPSHQVTQMGQEVILRCVPISNHLYFYWYRQILGQKVEFLVSFYNNEISEKSEIFDDQFSVERPDGSNFTLKIRSTKLEDSAMYFCASSSLAGDTEAFFGQGTRLTVV.